This TCR beta chain was sequenced during a study of blood T cells in healthy people across ages. The germline V gene has CDR1 MNHEY and CDR2 SVGEGT. This CDR3 spans 18 amino acids. The ends lost 6 bases at V and 4 bases at J; junction bases unmatched: 14. Points on this clonotype: Its antigen remains unknown.

General study findings and limits: Among long-lived donors, naive CD4+ cells were more numerous and diversity higher than in aged donors.

Primers used in a second PCR of about 6 to 11 cycles were a sample-barcoded 5' primer and a J-beta primer mix. Each CDR3 protein gets one entry after TCRdb re-called the 5' RACE reads with MiXCR. The data show around 900,000 distinct CDR3 sequences, roughly 51% seen once. Samples had at least 7 million PBMCs isolated from them. The gene calls are TRBV6-2 or TRBV6-3 and TRBJ2-3; TRBD2 matches at 12 bases. The clonotype comes from a woman aged 60-70 years in good health. Specimen: blood. CDR3 coding DNA: TGTGCCAGCAGCCTCTTGACTAGCGGGAGTAGACGGGCAGATACGCAGTATTTT. As protein: CASSLLTSGSRRADTQYF.